This T cell receptor (beta chain) appears in the sequencing data of a study of PD-1 blockade in classical Hodgkin lymphoma. Relapse was seen in all patients after autologous stem cell transplantation, and brentuximab vedotin exposure was variable. The method was immunoSEQ multiplex PCR; TCRdb's version includes in-frame clones alone and lacks a portion of them. Of around 16,000 clones in the sample, over 80% were seen once. CDR1 and CDR2 (germline): SNHLY, FYNNEI. CDR3 length: 12 amino acids. The junction had 5 bases not matched to a gene; V was cut back by 5 bases and J by 8 bases. With respect to this clone: Its antigen is undetermined.

Study-wide points: No one has yet defined what causes the repertoire differences, which may be disease activity or prior therapy. While CD8+ TCR diversity did not rise significantly by C4D1, CD4+ TCR diversity did.

This rearrangement joins TRBV2 to TRBJ1-2, with TRBD1 matching over 7 bases. This TCR was sampled from a human donor with classical Hodgkin lymphoma. The sample consisted of peripheral blood mononuclear cells (PBMCs), taken before the second cycle of nivolumab. The CDR3 sequence: CASSLDREGYTF. DNA of the CDR3: TGTGCCAGCAGTCTAGACAGGGAAGGCTACACCTTC.